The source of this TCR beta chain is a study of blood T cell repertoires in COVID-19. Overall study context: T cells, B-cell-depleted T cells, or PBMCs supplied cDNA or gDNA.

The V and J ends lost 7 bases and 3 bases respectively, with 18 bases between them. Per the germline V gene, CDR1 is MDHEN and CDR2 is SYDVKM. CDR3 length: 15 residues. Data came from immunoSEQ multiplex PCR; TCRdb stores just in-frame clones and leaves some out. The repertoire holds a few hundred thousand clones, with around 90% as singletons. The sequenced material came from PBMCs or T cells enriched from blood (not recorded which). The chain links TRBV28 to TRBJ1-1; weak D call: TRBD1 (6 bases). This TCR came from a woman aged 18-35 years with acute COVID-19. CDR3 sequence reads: CASTLRGARDTEAFF. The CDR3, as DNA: TGTGCCAGCACCCTCCGGGGGGCCCGGGACACTGAAGCTTTCTTT.